This T cell receptor (beta chain) appears in the sequencing data of a study of Ad26.COV2.S vaccination and SARS-CoV-2 variants. Study-wide results and caveats: Placebo and vaccine recipients had non-spike TCR breadth that was similar.

The treatment is: some 20 received Ad26.COV2.S at low or high dose, single or two shots; 5 received placebo; per-sample allocation not given. Collection of the samples took place on day 63 after the first injection of vaccine or placebo. The donor was a Boston adult aged 18-55 years. In its sample, this clone was seen a few times. The antigen is undetermined. The CDR3 spans 16 residues. The V gene's germline CDR1 is KGHDR and CDR2 SFDVKD. Between the trimmed V and J ends, which lost 3 bases and 4 bases, there was a span of 15 bases. Here immunoSEQ multiplex PCR was the method, and the copy in TCRdb shows in-frame clones only, minus some. The sample contains a few hundred thousand clones, 90% of which appear only once.

This chain joins TRBV24-1 and TRBJ1-5; D is perhaps TRBD1 (6 bases). This clonotype was obtained from a person between 18 and 60 years old who received the Ad26.COV2.S COVID-19 vaccine or a placebo. Source: peripheral blood, taken in a trial of Ad26.COV2.S vaccine versus placebo. The CDR3 DNA sequence: TGTGCCACCAGTGATGCGACAGGTGAGGATAATCAGCCCCAGCATTTT. Amino acids: CATSDATGEDNQPQHF.